This TCR beta chain was profiled in a study of post-analysis software for immune sequencing data. Turning to the study itself: Included courses were relapsing-remitting and secondary progressive multiple sclerosis; progressive-relapsing multiple sclerosis was also included.

Tagging with unique molecular identifiers was a feature of the TCR beta cDNA libraries. From 1 to 10 million T cells, roughly 530,000 cDNA molecules were obtained. TCRdb re-derived calls from the PCR reads in MiXCR, one entry per CDR3 protein. The sample holds roughly 150,000 distinct CDR3 sequences; around 34% are singletons and the top ten take 25% to 35%. As regards this clonotype: Its target is unknown.

Germline values: CDR1 DFQATT, CDR2 SNEGSKA (reference sequence). The CDR3 is 12 residues long. V lost 5 bases and J lost 8; bases outside the gene matches: 4. Study results and caveats: Controls had significantly higher normalized Chao1 diversity than multiple sclerosis patients. Five TRBV segments, TRBV5-6, TRBV5-1 and TRBV20-1 among them, were found more frequent in patients than controls.

The sequence was collected from a girl between 5 and 17 years old with multiple sclerosis. The chain couples TRBV20-1 to TRBJ1-4; 8 positions agree with TRBD1. Sequencing was performed on blood, taken after autologous hematopoietic stem cell transplantation. Here the CDR3 DNA reads TGCAGTGCTTGGACAGGGAACGAAAAACTGTTTTTT. Protein product: CSAWTGNEKLFF.